This TCR beta chain was identified in a study of brain T cells in children with intractable seizures. Regarding the study as a whole: Clones missing pre-surgery may reflect undersampling of that blood sample.

Only in-frame clones appear in the TCRdb table, and some are missing; sequencing was by immunoSEQ multiplex PCR. Seen here are 300,000 to 400,000 clones, over 85% observed once, and the top ten hold about 6%. Remarks on this clone: Its antigen is undetermined.

The time point denotes: blood from clinic visit 5 months post-surgery; TSC patient then seizure free. Only cases whose brain tissue showed the highest T cell transcript signatures were sequenced. Pre-surgery treatment included at least one anti-epileptic drug. The CDR3 spans 14 residues. V was pared by 3 bases and J by 8 bases, with 11 bases between. CDR1 and CDR2 from the germline V gene are KGHSH and LQKENI. This clonotype originated in a boy younger than two with tuberous sclerosis and intractable seizures. V is TRBV18 and J is TRBJ1-6, with D possibly matching TRBD1 (5 bases). Sequences were derived from peripheral blood, sampled around 5 months after surgery. In nucleotides, the CDR3 is TGTGCCAGCTCACCCCAGGGAGGGGATTCACCCCTCCACTTT. Its translation: CASSPQGGDSPLHF. Full variable domain (outside the CDR3, taken from reference TRBV18 and TRBJ1-6): NAGVMQNPRHLVRRRGQEARLRCSPMKGHSHVYWYRQLPEEGLKFMVYLQKENIIDESGMPKERFSAEFPKEGPSILRIQQVVRGDSAAYFCASSPQGGDSPLHFGNGTRLTVT.